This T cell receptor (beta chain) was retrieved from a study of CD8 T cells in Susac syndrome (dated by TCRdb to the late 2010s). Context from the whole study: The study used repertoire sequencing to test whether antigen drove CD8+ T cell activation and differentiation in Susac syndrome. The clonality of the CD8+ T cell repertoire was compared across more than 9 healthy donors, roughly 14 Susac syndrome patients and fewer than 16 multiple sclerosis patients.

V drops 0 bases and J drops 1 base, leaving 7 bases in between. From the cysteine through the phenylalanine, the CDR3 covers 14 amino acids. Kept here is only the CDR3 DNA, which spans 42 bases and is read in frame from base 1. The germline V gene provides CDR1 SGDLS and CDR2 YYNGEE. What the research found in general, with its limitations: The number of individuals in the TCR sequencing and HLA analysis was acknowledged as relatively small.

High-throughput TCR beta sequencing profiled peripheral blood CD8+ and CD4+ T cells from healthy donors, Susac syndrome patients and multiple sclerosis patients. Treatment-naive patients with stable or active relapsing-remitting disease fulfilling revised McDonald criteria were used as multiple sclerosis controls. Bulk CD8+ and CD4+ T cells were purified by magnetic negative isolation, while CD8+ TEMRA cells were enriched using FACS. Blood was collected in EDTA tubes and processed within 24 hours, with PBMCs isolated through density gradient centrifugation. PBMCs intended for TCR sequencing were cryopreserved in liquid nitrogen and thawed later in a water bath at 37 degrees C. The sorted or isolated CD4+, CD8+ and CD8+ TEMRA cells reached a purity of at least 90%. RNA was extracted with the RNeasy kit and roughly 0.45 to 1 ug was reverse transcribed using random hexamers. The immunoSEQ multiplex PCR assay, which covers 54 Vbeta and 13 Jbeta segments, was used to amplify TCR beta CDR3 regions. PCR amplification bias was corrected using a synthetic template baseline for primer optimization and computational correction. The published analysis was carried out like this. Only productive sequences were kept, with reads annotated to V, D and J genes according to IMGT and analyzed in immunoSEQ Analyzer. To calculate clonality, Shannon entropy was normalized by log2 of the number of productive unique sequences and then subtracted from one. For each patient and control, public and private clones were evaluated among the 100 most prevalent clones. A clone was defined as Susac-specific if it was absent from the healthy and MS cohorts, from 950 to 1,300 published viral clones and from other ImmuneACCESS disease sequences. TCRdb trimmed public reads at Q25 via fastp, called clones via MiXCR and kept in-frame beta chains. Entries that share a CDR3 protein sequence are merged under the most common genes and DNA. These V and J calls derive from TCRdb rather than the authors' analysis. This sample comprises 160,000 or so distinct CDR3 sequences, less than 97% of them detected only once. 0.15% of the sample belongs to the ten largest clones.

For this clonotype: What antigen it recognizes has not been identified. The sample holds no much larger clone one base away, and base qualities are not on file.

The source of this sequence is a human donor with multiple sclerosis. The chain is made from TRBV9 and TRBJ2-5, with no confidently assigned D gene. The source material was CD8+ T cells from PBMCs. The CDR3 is CASSVAGSQETQYF. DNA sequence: TGTGCCAGCAGCGTAGCGGGCAGCCAAGAGACCCAGTACTTC.